These 32 T cell receptor beta chains were all obtained from the same sample, sequenced in a study of cytomegalovirus exposure and HLA in healthy donors (dated by TCRdb to about 2017). Library construction relied on the immunoSEQ multiplex PCR assay. For the multiplex PCR, a mixture combining 60 forward primers for TCR Vbeta segments and 13 reverse primers for TCR Jbeta segments was used. Held by TCRdb, this immuneACCESS table contains in-frame sequences only and omits some clones. Under half of the omission traces to an unresolved V gene where checked; the cause of the rest is unknown. This sample is represented by roughly 100,000 clones; approximately 79% of them were singletons. Approximately 3% of the sample belongs to the ten largest clones. The sequenced sample consisted of PBMCs. The receptors shown here come from a middle-aged woman in good health and CMV-seronegative.

The V and J genes are TRBV19 and TRBJ2-1; 10 nucleotides agree with TRBD2. CDR1 and CDR2 from the germline V gene are LNHDA and SQIVND (reference sequence). CDR3 length: 14 residues. J gave up 8 bases and V 4 bases, and 5 bases lay outside the gene matches. Here the CDR3 DNA reads TGTGCCAGTAGTAAAATAGCGGGAGGAGATGAGCAGTTCTTC. It is translated as CASSKIAGGDEQFF.

This chain links TRBV4-3 with TRBJ2-3, with D maybe TRBD2 (5 bases). Trimming removed 0 bases from V and 2 bases from J, with 9 bases in between. Germline CDR1 is LGHNA and CDR2 is YSLEER. The CDR3 runs to 15 residues. CDR3 in amino acids: CASSQDRRPTDTQYF. DNA of the CDR3: TGCGCCAGCAGCCAAGATCGGAGGCCCACAGATACGCAGTATTTT.

A few counts support this clone. V and J are TRBV28 and TRBJ1-2; TRBD1 matches at 11 bases. Germline V lookup: CDR1 MDHEN, CDR2 SYDVKM. This CDR3 is 15 amino acids long. The V segment lost 6 bases and the J segment 2 bases; nucleotides outside the gene matches: 5. The CDR3 is CASRLGTGGNYGYTF. The CDR3 nucleotides read TGTGCCAGCAGGCTGGGGACAGGGGGGAACTATGGCTACACCTTC.

This chain joins TRBV18 and TRBJ2-7; 10 bases are shared with TRBD1. The CDR3 extends over 14 amino acids. The junction had 5 bases not matched to a gene; V was cut back by 3 bases and J by 6 bases. Germline-derived CDR1 and CDR2 are KGHSH and LQKENI. In DNA, the CDR3 is TGTGCCAGCTCACCCGGGACAGGGGCTGGCGAGCAGTACTTC. Its translation is CASSPGTGAGEQYF.

V and J are TRBV28 and TRBJ2-3, with D possibly TRBD1 on 6 matching bases. Trimming took 6 bases from V and 3 from J, leaving 16 bases between them. The CDR3 consists of 15 residues. Germline V CDR1 and CDR2: MDHEN, SYDVKM. The CDR3 nucleotides read TGTGCCAGCAGCAAAAGGGGGAGCAGGACAGATACGCAGTATTTT. This translates into CASSKRGSRTDTQYF.

This clone came up a few times. The V and J genes are TRBV28 and TRBJ2-7; tentatively, D is TRBD2 (5 bases). Germline assignment: CDR1 MDHEN and CDR2 SYDVKM. The V gene lost 5 bases and the J gene lost 1 base, with 15 bases spanning the gap. CDR3 length equals 15 residues. CDR3 bases: TGTGCCAGCAGTGTGAACCACAGACTATCCTACGAGCAGTACTTC. Translating it yields CASSVNHRLSYEQYF.

V and J are TRBV2 and TRBJ2-6; 7 positions agree with TRBD1. The CDR3 totals 16 residues. Germline V gene lookup returns CDR1 SNHLY and CDR2 FYNNEI. V lost 7 bases and J lost 0; bases outside the gene matches: 6. This CDR3 reads CASTGQLSSGANVLTF. DNA of the CDR3: TGTGCCAGCACGGGACAGCTTAGCTCTGGGGCCAACGTCCTGACTTTC.

The chain combines TRBV9 with TRBJ2-2; D is uncertain. Germline V CDR1 and CDR2: SGDLS, YYNGEE. This CDR3 region has 12 residues. V lost 6 bases, J lost 6 bases, and 9 bases lay in between. In DNA, the CDR3 is TGTGCCAGCACCACCAGCGCCGGGGAGCTGTTTTTT. Its protein is CASTTSAGELFF.

J is TRBJ1-3 and V is TRBV18; no firm D call. V dropped 2 bases and J dropped 2 bases, with 16 bases sitting between them. Germline lookup yields CDR1 KGHSH and CDR2 LQKENI. The CDR3 totals 17 residues. The CDR3 nucleotides are TGTGCCAGCTCACCAATCACGGGAACGCGGGCTGGAAACACCATATATTTT. Amino acid sequence: CASSPITGTRAGNTIYF.

The chain employs TRBV5-6 and TRBJ1-2; D remains unclear. Germline V lookup: CDR1 SGHDT, CDR2 YYEEEE. V dropped 4 bases and J dropped 2 bases, with 15 bases sitting between them. This CDR3 spans 15 amino acids. The CDR3 nucleotides read TGTGCCAGCAGCCCTACCAACCGCGGGAACTATGGCTACACCTTC. Protein product: CASSPTNRGNYGYTF.

The chain links TRBV2 to TRBJ1-5; D is ambiguous. The CDR3 loop spans 15 amino acids. CDR1 is SNHLY, CDR2 FYNNEI, per germline. Trimming took 7 bases from V and 4 from J, leaving 17 bases between them. The CDR3 DNA reads as TGTGCCAGCACCGGAGTTGGCAGCATTAATCAGCCCCAGCATTTT. Translated, it gives CASTGVGSINQPQHF.

This chain links TRBV5-1 with TRBJ1-1; 9 positions match TRBD1. This CDR3 comprises 18 residues. The trim removed 1 base at V and 3 bases at J, leaving 13 bases unmatched. Germline V gene lookup returns CDR1 SGHRS and CDR2 YFSETQ. The CDR3 sequence: CASSLRPTGGEWHTEAFF. DNA of the CDR3: TGCGCCAGCAGCTTGCGCCCGACAGGGGGGGAATGGCACACTGAAGCTTTCTTT.

The V and J genes are TRBV28 and TRBJ1-5; the match to TRBD1 covers 7 bases. Germline V gives CDR1 MDHEN, CDR2 SYDVKM. This CDR3 has 18 amino acids. Trimming at V came to 2 bases and at J to 0 bases, leaving 10 bases not matched to a gene. The CDR3, as DNA: TGTGCCAGCAGTTTAACAGGGGATGGGTGGAGTAGCAATCAGCCCCAGCATTTT. Translating it yields CASSLTGDGWSSNQPQHF.

The chain links TRBV29-1 to TRBJ2-7; 7 bases agree with TRBD1. Germline V CDR1 and CDR2: SQVTM, ANQGSEA. After removal of 6 bases from V and 4 bases from J, the junction contained 12 bases not matched to a gene. The CDR3 extends over 14 amino acids. The CDR3 nucleotides are TGCAGCGTGACCCGACAGGGTTTTGAATACGAGCAGTACTTC. This gives the protein CSVTRQGFEYEQYF.

The genes are TRBV11-2 and TRBJ2-6; 9 nucleotides agree with TRBD2. With V trimmed by 1 base and J by 3 bases, 7 bases remained unmatched. The V gene's germline CDR1 is SGHAT and CDR2 FQNNGV. The length of the CDR3 is 18 residues. The CDR3 sequence is CASSLGSAGGFGANVLTF. CDR3 nucleotide sequence: TGTGCCAGCAGCTTAGGATCGGCGGGGGGGTTTGGGGCCAACGTCCTGACTTTC.

The chain couples TRBV9 to TRBJ2-2; TRBD1 matches 8 bases. This CDR3 contains 15 residues. V shed 9 bases and J 0 bases; nucleotides not matched to a gene: 7. The germline gives CDR1 SGDLS, CDR2 YYNGEE. CDR3 coding DNA: TGTGCCACCGGACAGGGCTTAACGAACACCGGGGAGCTGTTTTTT. Its protein product is CATGQGLTNTGELFF.

This CDR3 reads CAYWLDEKLFF. CDR3 nucleotides: TGTGCCTATTGGCTCGATGAAAAACTGTTTTTT. This chain connects TRBV30 to TRBJ1-4; D is ambiguous. The V and J ends lost 7 bases and 6 bases respectively, with 9 bases between them. This CDR3 is built from 11 residues. Germline CDR1 GTSNPN, CDR2 SVGIG (reference sequence).

This clone has only a few counts. The CDR3 nucleotides are TGTGCCAGCAGCCCAAATTCCGGTGGGACAGACTATGGCTACACCTTC. Protein: CASSPNSGGTDYGYTF. The gene calls are TRBV7-9 and TRBJ1-2; the match to TRBD1 covers 7 bases. V lost 5 bases to trimming and J lost 3 bases; unmatched junction nucleotides: 12. CDR3 length: 16 amino acids. Germline loops: CDR1 SEHNR, CDR2 FQNEAQ (reference sequence).

The chain couples TRBV4-1 to TRBJ2-7; the D gene is possibly TRBD2 (6 bases). From germline, CDR1 is MGHRA and CDR2 YSYEKL. V lost 0 bases and J lost 6, with 21 bases in between. This CDR3 has 17 amino acids. The CDR3 here is CASSQDWGVTRRREQYF. The CDR3 DNA follows: TGCGCCAGCAGCCAAGATTGGGGGGTAACTAGGAGGCGCGAGCAGTACTTC.

The rearrangement joins TRBV27 to TRBJ2-7, with a possible D match to TRBD1 (5 bases). The CDR3 contains 15 residues. V was pared by 6 bases and J by 5 bases, with 20 bases between. Germline V CDR1 and CDR2: MNHEY, SMNVEV (reference sequence). The CDR3 sequence: CASRNLRVRADEQYF. DNA of the CDR3: TGTGCCAGCAGAAATTTGCGAGTCAGGGCGGACGAGCAGTACTTC.

This clone was seen a single time. V is TRBV5-4 and J is TRBJ2-1, with D perhaps matching TRBD1 (5 bases). V was cut by 0 bases and J by 5 bases, with 9 bases left in between. Germline values: CDR1 SGHNT, CDR2 YYREEE (reference sequence). The CDR3 is 14 amino acids. The DNA for the CDR3 is TGTGCCAGCAGCTTGGTCGGCAGGGACAATGAGCAGTTCTTC. As protein: CASSLVGRDNEQFF.

This clone was detected a few times. The V gene is TRBV5-1, the J gene TRBJ2-1; 9 nucleotides match TRBD2. With 0 bases clipped from V and 0 bases from J, the junction kept 7 bases outside the gene matches. Germline V gene lookup returns CDR1 SGHRS and CDR2 YFSETQ. The CDR3 is 18 residues long. The CDR3 region is CASSLAPSGEDSYNEQFF. The CDR3 DNA follows: TGCGCCAGCAGCTTGGCCCCTAGCGGGGAAGACTCCTACAATGAGCAGTTCTTC.

This clone was seen a few times. The chain combines TRBV6-5 with TRBJ2-1, with D possibly being TRBD1 (8 bases). The ends were cut back, 5 bases at V and 9 bases at J, with 14 bases in the middle. The CDR3 is 13 residues long. Looked up from germline, CDR1 is MNHEY and CDR2 is SVGAGI. The CDR3 coding sequence is TGTGCCAGCAGTATGACAGGGGAGGGTGAGCAGTTCTTC. Translated, it gives CASSMTGEGEQFF.

The chain has TRBV7-2 and TRBJ1-6; a weak D match, TRBD1 (6 bases). This CDR3 comprises 15 residues. Trimming shortened V by 4 bases and J by 4 bases, and 11 bases separated the two germline ends. Germline CDR1 is SGHTA and CDR2 is FQGNSA. CDR3 sequence: CASSYREGYNSPLHF. DNA for the CDR3: TGTGCCAGCAGCTACAGGGAGGGATATAATTCACCCCTCCACTTT.

The chain couples TRBV2 to TRBJ2-5; D is perhaps TRBD2 (5 bases). The CDR3 spans 14 residues. Germline V lookup: CDR1 SNHLY, CDR2 FYNNEI. V was pared by 8 bases and J by 2 bases, with 15 bases between. CDR3 in amino acids: CASGEQRTQETQYF. The CDR3 region has the DNA TGTGCCAGCGGAGAGCAGAGGACTCAAGAGACCCAGTACTTC.

This clone was counted between two and nine times. The chain couples TRBV5-6 to TRBJ2-7; the match to TRBD2 covers 12 bases. The CDR3 length is 15 residues. V lost 4 bases to trimming and J lost 4 bases; unmatched junction nucleotides: 6. Germline CDR1 is SGHDT and CDR2 is YYEEEE. CDR3 sequence reads: CASSMIGTSGYEQYF. The CDR3 nucleotides are TGTGCCAGCAGCATGATAGGGACTAGCGGGTACGAGCAGTACTTC.

The rearrangement joins TRBV28 to TRBJ1-2; no clear D gene. Germline V gene sequence: CDR1 MDHEN, CDR2 SYDVKM. There are 13 residues in the CDR3. Trimming stripped 5 bases from V and 3 bases from J, with 10 bases between. CDR3 in amino acids: CASSPRTDYGYTF. The CDR3 region has the DNA TGTGCCAGCAGTCCTAGAACGGACTATGGCTACACCTTC.

V usage is TRBV18 and J usage is TRBJ1-2, with no clear D. The CDR3 extends over 16 amino acids. Trimming removed 10 bases from V and 0 bases from J, with 21 bases in between. Germline V gene lookup returns CDR1 KGHSH and CDR2 LQKENI. CDR3 sequence: CATSEYGPGTNYGYTF. CDR3 coding DNA: TGTGCCACCTCGGAATATGGGCCGGGGACTAACTATGGCTACACCTTC.

This sequence joins TRBV11-2 and TRBJ1-2, with 7 bases identical to TRBD1. CDR1 and CDR2 (germline): SGHAT, FQNNGV. This CDR3 contains 14 residues. Germline trimming cut 3 bases from V and 2 bases from J; bases unmatched to any gene: 3. DNA of the CDR3: TGTGCCAGCAGCTTTTCAGGGGGGAACTATGGCTACACCTTC. This sequence encodes CASSFSGGNYGYTF.

V and J are TRBV5-1 and TRBJ2-1; a weak D match, TRBD1 (6 bases). This CDR3 contains 15 residues. Trimming stripped 4 bases from V and 6 bases from J, with 17 bases between. Germline lookup yields CDR1 SGHRS and CDR2 YFSETQ. This chain's CDR3 is CASSQQGPPSNEQFF. DNA for the CDR3: TGCGCCAGCAGCCAACAGGGCCCCCCTAGCAATGAGCAGTTCTTC.

The chain employs TRBV28 and TRBJ2-7, with TRBD1 identical over 11 bases. V was pared by 3 bases and J by 4 bases, with 11 bases of the junction left unmatched. Germline V gene sequence: CDR1 MDHEN, CDR2 SYDVKM. This CDR3 is 17 amino acids long. CDR3 coding DNA: TGTGCCAGCAGTTTCGGCAGAAGGGGACAGGGGGAGTACGAGCAGTACTTC. The encoded protein is CASSFGRRGQGEYEQYF.

The chain is built from TRBV6-5 and TRBJ1-1, with a tentative D call TRBD1 (6 bases). With 6 bases removed from V and 3 bases from J, the gap between germline ends came to 17 bases. The CDR3 is made up of 15 amino acids. Germline V gene sequence: CDR1 MNHEY, CDR2 SVGAGI. In nucleotides, the CDR3 is TGTGCCAGCAGCTCCAAGGGGGGGTCCTACACTGAAGCTTTCTTT. Translated, it gives CASSSKGGSYTEAFF.